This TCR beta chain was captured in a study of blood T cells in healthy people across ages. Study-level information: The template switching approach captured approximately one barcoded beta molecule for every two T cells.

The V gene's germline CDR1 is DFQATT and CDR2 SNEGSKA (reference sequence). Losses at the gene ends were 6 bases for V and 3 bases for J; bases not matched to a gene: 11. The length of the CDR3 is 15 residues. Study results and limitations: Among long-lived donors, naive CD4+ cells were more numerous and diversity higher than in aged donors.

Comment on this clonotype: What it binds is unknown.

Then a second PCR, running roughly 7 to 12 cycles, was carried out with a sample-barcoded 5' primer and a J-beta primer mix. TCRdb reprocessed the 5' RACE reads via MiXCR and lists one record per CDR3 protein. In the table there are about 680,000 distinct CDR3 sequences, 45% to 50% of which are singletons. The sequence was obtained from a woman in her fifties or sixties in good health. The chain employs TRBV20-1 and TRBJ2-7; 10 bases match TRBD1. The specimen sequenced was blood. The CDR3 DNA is TGCAGTGCGCTCGCCACCGGGACAGGGGTCTACGAGCAGTACTTC. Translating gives CSALATGTGVYEQYF.